These T cell receptor beta chains were read from a single sample in a study of a mutant IDH1 vaccine in newly diagnosed glioma. Their antigen targets remain unknown. Clones were read by immunoSEQ multiplex PCR, and TCRdb kept only the in-frame ones, dropping some. Of tens of thousands of clones in the sample, about 85% were seen once. The sample in question was PBMCs, obtained from a glioma patient whose treatment included an IDH1 peptide vaccine. The receptors originated from a woman aged 45-65 years with glioma. Each CDR3 is given without its conserved first and last residue.

CDR3 protein: AGADLGREKLF
V gene: TRBV30
J gene: TRBJ1-4

CDR3 protein: ASRDTNQPQH
V gene: TRBV6-4
J gene: TRBJ1-5

CDR3 protein: ASSMEEQGVRWPQH
V gene: TRBV19
J gene: TRBJ1-5

CDR3 protein: ASSLNRREAF
V gene: TRBV28
J gene: TRBJ1-1

CDR3 protein: ASSVSLAGEGTDTQY
V gene: TRBV9
J gene: TRBJ2-3

CDR3 protein: ASSLGGTYEQY
V gene: TRBV11-2
J gene: TRBJ2-7

CDR3 protein: GYRDSYEQY
V gene: TRBV20-1
J gene: TRBJ2-7

CDR3 protein: ASSEGGQAYEQY
V gene: TRBV5-4
J gene: TRBJ2-7

CDR3 protein: SVNAPELPTDTQY
V gene: TRBV29-1
J gene: TRBJ2-3

CDR3 protein: AWSRARYQETQY
V gene: TRBV30
J gene: TRBJ2-5

CDR3 protein: ASSVAQGETGELF
V gene: TRBV9
J gene: TRBJ2-2

CDR3 protein: ASSYRGRPGETQY
V gene: TRBV5-8
J gene: TRBJ2-5

CDR3 protein: ASRRAGTRYEQY
V gene: TRBV5-6
J gene: TRBJ2-7

CDR3 protein: ASSLYRRRTGSTDTQY
V gene: TRBV28
J gene: TRBJ2-3

CDR3 protein: ASSLAQGAGEQY
V gene: TRBV5-1
J gene: TRBJ2-7

CDR3 protein: ASSQGLADNEQF
V gene: TRBV2
J gene: TRBJ2-1

CDR3 protein: ASSFDQTTEAF
V gene: TRBV7-3
J gene: TRBJ1-1

CDR3 protein: AWRARGLRDEQF
V gene: TRBV30
J gene: TRBJ2-1

CDR3 protein: ASRLSGSPTQY
V gene: TRBV28
J gene: TRBJ2-3

CDR3 protein: ASSIGVDIQY
V gene: TRBV19
J gene: TRBJ2-4

CDR3 protein: ASSLWSHEQF
V gene: TRBV28
J gene: TRBJ2-1

CDR3 protein: ASSIGPWVLNSEAF
V gene: TRBV19
J gene: TRBJ1-1

CDR3 protein: ASSEWTRGNQPQH
V gene: TRBV6-1
J gene: TRBJ1-5

CDR3 protein: ASSFRQGSHEQY
V gene: TRBV7-7
J gene: TRBJ2-7

CDR3 protein: ASSLGPLFAGSNEKLF
V gene: TRBV7-9
J gene: TRBJ1-4

CDR3 protein: ASSEQETQY
V gene: TRBV10-2
J gene: TRBJ2-5

CDR3 protein: ASSPSGVQINEQF
V gene: TRBV7-9
J gene: TRBJ2-1

CDR3 protein: ASSLLRSSNQPQH
V gene: TRBV27
J gene: TRBJ1-5

CDR3 protein: ASSLDGTYIYEQY
V gene: TRBV5-1
J gene: TRBJ2-7

CDR3 protein: ASSLGGGTEAF
V gene: TRBV7-2
J gene: TRBJ1-1

CDR3 protein: ASSSTGKLANQPQH
V gene: TRBV28
J gene: TRBJ1-5

CDR3 protein: ASSEGPVKTQY
V gene: TRBV2
J gene: TRBJ2-5

CDR3 protein: ASSATRSETQY
V gene: TRBV10-1
J gene: TRBJ2-5

CDR3 protein: ASGTYEQY
V gene: TRBV5-8
J gene: TRBJ2-7

CDR3 protein: AWSPPLGQGNKNTIY
V gene: TRBV30
J gene: TRBJ1-3

CDR3 protein: ASSADPPNHYEQY
V gene: TRBV5-6
J gene: -

CDR3 protein: ASSLPTESYEQY
V gene: TRBV18
J gene: TRBJ2-7

CDR3 protein: ASSSDRAGRNEQF
V gene: TRBV7-2
J gene: TRBJ2-1

CDR3 protein: ASGDRYNEQF
V gene: TRBV5-1
J gene: TRBJ2-1

CDR3 protein: ASSLRRGQRETDTQY
V gene: TRBV11-2
J gene: TRBJ2-3

CDR3 protein: ASSSTGRTGRDSPLH
V gene: TRBV27
J gene: TRBJ1-6

CDR3 protein: ASSLGDGRGAF
V gene: TRBV5-4
J gene: TRBJ1-1

CDR3 protein: ASSLFPARAKNIQY
V gene: TRBV28
J gene: TRBJ2-4

CDR3 protein: ASSPLAVGGEQF
V gene: TRBV5-1
J gene: TRBJ2-1

CDR3 protein: ASSPPFGERAQETQY
V gene: TRBV18
J gene: TRBJ2-5

CDR3 protein: ASSLASSAGGSYNEQF
V gene: TRBV7-8
J gene: TRBJ2-1

CDR3 protein: ASSDDVKLF
V gene: TRBV6-6
J gene: TRBJ1-4

CDR3 protein: ASRRGQGEGEQY
V gene: TRBV6-5
J gene: TRBJ2-7

CDR3 protein: ASSPGTSSRDTQY
V gene: TRBV5-4
J gene: TRBJ2-3

CDR3 protein: ASSLGTSGEQF
V gene: TRBV7-9
J gene: TRBJ2-1

CDR3 protein: ASSQDRNRGLRGYT
V gene: TRBV4-1
J gene: TRBJ1-2

CDR3 protein: SVSSGPTDTQY
V gene: TRBV29-1
J gene: TRBJ2-3

CDR3 protein: SAQGNYGYT
V gene: TRBV20-1
J gene: TRBJ1-2

CDR3 protein: ASTNSGTHTGELF
V gene: TRBV27
J gene: TRBJ2-2